The next 10 T cell receptor beta chains were all read from a single sample in a study of cytomegalovirus exposure and HLA in healthy donors. Libraries were prepared by immunoSEQ multiplex PCR; TCRdb keeps only in-frame clonotypes and omits some of them. The top ten clones hold 4.5% of a sample with 120,000 to 150,000 clones, roughly 87% of them seen once. Sequencing was carried out using PBMCs. These receptors were obtained from a man aged 18 to 35 in good health and CMV-seropositive.

CDR3: CASSGNGGYGYTF. CDR3 nucleotides: TGTGCCAGCAGTGGAAACGGTGGTTATGGCTACACCTTC. The chain is built from TRBV6-1 and TRBJ1-2; D uncertain. Trimming shortened V by 4 bases and J by 5 bases, and 11 bases separated the two germline ends. This CDR3 comprises 13 residues. The germline V gene encodes CDR1 MNHNS and CDR2 SASEGT.

The CDR3 spells CASSLGQGVPNEQFF. The CDR3, as DNA: TGTGCCAGCAGCTTAGGACAGGGGGTTCCCAATGAGCAGTTCTTC. This chain connects TRBV7-3 to TRBJ2-1; 10 nucleotides agree with TRBD1. Germline CDR1 and CDR2: SGHTA and FQGTGA. The junction had 4 bases not matched to a gene; V was cut back by 2 bases and J by 6 bases. This CDR3 region has 15 residues.

The chain employs TRBV5-8 and TRBJ2-2; 7 bases are a match to TRBD2. The CDR3 has 16 amino acids. Germline values: CDR1 SGHTS, CDR2 YDEGEE. Trimming removed 2 bases from V and 5 bases from J; junction bases left unmatched: 9. The CDR3 nucleotides are TGTGCCAGCAGCTTAAGGGAGGGGAGACGAACCGGGGAGCTGTTTTTT. This encodes CASSLREGRRTGELFF.

The chain carries TRBV6-6 and TRBJ1-4; TRBD1 might be the D (5 bases). Between the trimmed V and J ends, which lost 6 bases and 8 bases, there was a span of 22 bases. Germline CDR1 is MNHNY and CDR2 is SVGAGI (reference sequence). CDR3 size: 16 residues. The CDR3 protein is CASSPKAGRVREKLFF. DNA of the CDR3: TGTGCCAGCAGCCCAAAAGCAGGGCGAGTGAGGGAAAAACTGTTTTTT.

This clone was detected only once. The chain links TRBV5-1 to TRBJ2-5; 9 bases agree with TRBD2. The CDR3 has 15 amino acids. Germline CDR1 and CDR2: SGHRS and YFSETQ. V dropped 2 bases and J dropped 5; count of bases not matched to a gene: 7. DNA of the CDR3: TGCGCCAGCAGCTTAGGTTCCGGACTAGCGGAGACCCAGTACTTC. Amino acids: CASSLGSGLAETQYF.

This clone has only one observation. One end of the junction fails to match germline, which may point to a read error. V gene TRBV7-3 combines with J gene TRBJ1-2; TRBD1 matches 10 bases. Germline-derived CDR1 and CDR2 are SGHTA and FQGTGA. The CDR3 has 17 amino acids. In DNA form, the CDR3 reads TGTGCCAGCAGCCTAACGGGACAGGGGACCTCTAACTATGGCTACACCTTC. Translating gives CASSLTGQGTSNYGYTF.

The rearrangement links TRBV5-1 to TRBJ2-5; 8 bases agree with TRBD1. The CDR3 loop spans 13 amino acids. The V gene end was trimmed by 3 bases and the J gene end by 4 bases; junction bases not matched to a gene: 2. Germline lookup yields CDR1 SGHRS and CDR2 YFSETQ. CDR3 DNA: TGCGCCAGCAGCTCGACAGGGGTAGAGACCCAGTACTTC. Translating it yields CASSSTGVETQYF.

The chain joins TRBV19 to TRBJ1-1, with 7 bases lining up with TRBD1. The CDR3 runs to 13 residues. Germline trimming cut 5 bases from V and 6 bases from J; bases unmatched to any gene: 6. CDR1 is LNHDA and CDR2 is SQIVND in the germline V gene (reference sequence). CDR3 protein: CASSFPRGSEAFF. The CDR3 DNA reads TGTGCCAGTAGTTTTCCCAGGGGGTCTGAAGCTTTCTTT.

The chain uses TRBV13 and TRBJ2-3; 7 positions agree with TRBD2. J lost 2 bases, V lost 4 bases, and 9 bases had no gene match. CDR1 PRHDT and CDR2 FYEKMQ come from the germline V gene (reference sequence). CDR3 length equals 16 residues. The CDR3 DNA follows: TGTGCCAGCAGCTCAGGGTTGCGGGGGTACACAGATACGCAGTATTTT. It yields the protein CASSSGLRGYTDTQYF.

The rearrangement uses TRBV6-1 and TRBJ1-5, with 7 nucleotides matching TRBD1. Germline CDR1 reads MNHNS; CDR2 reads SASEGT. The V and J ends lost 6 bases and 0 bases, in that order; junction bases with no gene match: 11. The CDR3 sequence is 17 residues long. In nucleotides, the CDR3 is TGTGCCAGCAGCGAACAGGGGTCCCCGTATAGCAATCAGCCCCAGCATTTT. This codes for CASSEQGSPYSNQPQHF.